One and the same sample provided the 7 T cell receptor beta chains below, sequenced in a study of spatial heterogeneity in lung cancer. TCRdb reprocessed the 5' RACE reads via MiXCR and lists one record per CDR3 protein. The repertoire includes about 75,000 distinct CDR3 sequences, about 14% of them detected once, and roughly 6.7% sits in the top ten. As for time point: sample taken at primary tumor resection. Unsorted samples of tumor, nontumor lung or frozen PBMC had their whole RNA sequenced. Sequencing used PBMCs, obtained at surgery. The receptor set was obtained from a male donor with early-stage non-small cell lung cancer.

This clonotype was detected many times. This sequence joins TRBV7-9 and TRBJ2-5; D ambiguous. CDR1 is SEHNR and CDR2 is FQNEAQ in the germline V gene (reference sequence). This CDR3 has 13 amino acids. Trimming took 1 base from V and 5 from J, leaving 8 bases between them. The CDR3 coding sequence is TGTGCCAGCAGCTTAGTCACCGAGGAGACCCAGTACTTC. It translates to CASSLVTEETQYF.

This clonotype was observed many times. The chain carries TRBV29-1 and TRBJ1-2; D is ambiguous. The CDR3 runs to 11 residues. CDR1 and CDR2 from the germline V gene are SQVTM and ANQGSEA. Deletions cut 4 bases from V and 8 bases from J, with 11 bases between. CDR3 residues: CSVGRSEGYTF. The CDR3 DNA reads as TGCAGCGTTGGCAGATCAGAGGGCTACACCTTC.

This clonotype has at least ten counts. DNA of the CDR3: TGTGCCAGTAGTATAGACAGGGGCGAAGCTTTCTTT. It encodes CASSIDRGEAFF. This chain connects TRBV19 to TRBJ1-1, with D possibly being TRBD1 (6 bases). The CDR3 runs to 12 residues. Germline V gene lookup returns CDR1 LNHDA and CDR2 SQIVND (reference sequence). Trimming stripped 0 bases from V and 8 bases from J, with 7 bases between.

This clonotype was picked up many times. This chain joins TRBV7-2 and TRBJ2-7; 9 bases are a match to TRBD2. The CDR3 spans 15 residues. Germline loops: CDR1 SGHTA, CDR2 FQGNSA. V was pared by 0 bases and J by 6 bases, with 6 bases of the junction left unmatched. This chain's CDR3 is CASSLAGLARGEQYF. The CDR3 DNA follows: TGTGCCAGCAGCTTAGCGGGACTAGCAAGAGGCGAGCAGTACTTC.

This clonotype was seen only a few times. The CDR3 is CASSLDRASQPQHF. In DNA form, the CDR3 reads TGTGCCAGCAGCCTCGACAGGGCTAGTCAGCCCCAGCATTTT. This rearrangement joins TRBV7-2 to TRBJ1-5; 7 nucleotides align to TRBD1. This CDR3 is built from 14 residues. V was pared by 5 bases and J by 6 bases, with 7 bases of the junction left unmatched. Germline V lookup: CDR1 SGHTA, CDR2 FQGNSA. The complete variable domain, with remaining parts taken from reference TRBV7-2 and TRBJ1-5, reads GAGVSQSPSNKVTEKGKDVELRCDPISGHTALYWYRQSLGQGLEFLIYFQGNSAPDKSGLPSDRFSAERTGGSVSTLTIQRTQQEDSAVYLCASSLDRASQPQHFGDGTRLSIL.

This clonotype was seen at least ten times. The CDR3, as DNA: TGTGCCAGCAGTGCACATTCCGGGACAGGGAATGAAAAACTGTTTTTT. Amino acid sequence: CASSAHSGTGNEKLFF. The J gene is TRBJ1-4, the V gene TRBV28, with 9 bases fitting TRBD1. Germline V gives CDR1 MDHEN, CDR2 SYDVKM. The CDR3 length is 16 residues. Trimming at V came to 5 bases and at J to 5 bases, leaving 9 bases not matched to a gene.

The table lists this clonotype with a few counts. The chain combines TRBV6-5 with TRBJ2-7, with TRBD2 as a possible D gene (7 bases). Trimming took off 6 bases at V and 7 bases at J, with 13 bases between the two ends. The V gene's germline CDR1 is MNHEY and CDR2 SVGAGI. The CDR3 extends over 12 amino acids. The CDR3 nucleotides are TGTGCCAGCAGCTGGGGGCGGGGGGAGCAGTACTTC. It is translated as CASSWGRGEQYF.